The rows below give T cell receptor beta chains drawn from one sample of a study of blood T cell repertoires in COVID-19. TCRdb's copy holds only in-frame clones and misses some; the assay was immunoSEQ multiplex PCR. The sample carries 200,000 to 300,000 clones, 75% to 85% recorded once. The sample was peripheral blood. Receptors were obtained from a man aged 35 to 55 who had recovered from COVID-19. Both conserved end residues are trimmed from each CDR3. Only part of the rows carry a size: once, few, many, or a class if the clone is expanded.

TRBV12-3/TRBV12-4	-	TRBJ1-5	ASSLQGNQPQH
TRBV6-5	-	TRBJ1-1	ASSYSWRAEAF
TRBV5-4	-	TRBJ2-7	ASSFLAGAVGEQY
TRBV10-1	-	TRBJ1-2	ASSESIGDAGYT
TRBV11-2	-	TRBJ1-6	ASSLRAQGAPNSPLH
TRBV5-6	-	TRBJ2-7	ASSPRFGPSSYEQY
TRBV18	-	TRBJ1-2	ASSPPGSGGYT
TRBV5-1	-	TRBJ2-5	ASSLAVQEETQY
TRBV27	-	TRBJ1-6	ASSPSRTVFNSPLH
TRBV7-9	once	TRBJ2-1	ASSLDREQF
TRBV5-1	-	TRBJ2-3	ASRSGISTDTQY
TRBV9	-	TRBJ1-2	ASSAAQGARYGYT
TRBV5-5	once	TRBJ2-6	ASSLEAGASSGANVLT
TRBV2	few	TRBJ2-7	ASSDWTEQY
TRBV6-5	once	TRBJ2-1	ASTVDRSEQF
TRBV12-5	-	TRBJ2-1	ASDLVPRVVTGLAGFFRRDEQF
TRBV2	-	TRBJ1-1	ASRLQGAGRARTEAF